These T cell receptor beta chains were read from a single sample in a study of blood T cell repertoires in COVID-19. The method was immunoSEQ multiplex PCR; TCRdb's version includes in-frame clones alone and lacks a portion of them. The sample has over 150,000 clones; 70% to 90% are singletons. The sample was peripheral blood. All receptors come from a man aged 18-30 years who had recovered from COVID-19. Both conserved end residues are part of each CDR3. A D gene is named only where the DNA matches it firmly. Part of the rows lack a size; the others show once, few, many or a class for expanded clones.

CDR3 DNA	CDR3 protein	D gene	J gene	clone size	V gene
TGCGCCAGCAGCTTGACAGGGGGCAACGACAATGAGCAGTTCTTC	CASSLTGGNDNEQFF	TRBD1	TRBJ2-1	.	TRBV5-1
TGTGCCAGCGGAAAGGGGGCCAAGGCTTTCTTT	CASGKGAKAFF	TRBD1	TRBJ1-1	.	TRBV28
TGTGCCAGCACCCCTGGCGGGCAGGCCACGACGAAGCAGTACTTC	CASTPGGQATTKQYF	.	TRBJ2-7	few	TRBV27
TGTGCCAGCAGCGCCGATCTAGCGGGTAGAGAGACCCAGTACTTC	CASSADLAGRETQYF	TRBD2	TRBJ2-5	few	TRBV9
TGCGCCAGCAGCTTGGACGGACAGGGGGTGGCTGAAGCTTTCTTT	CASSLDGQGVAEAFF	TRBD1	TRBJ1-1	.	TRBV5-1
TGTGCCAGCAGTTACCTGAGCTCCTACGAGCAGTACTTC	CASSYLSSYEQYF	.	TRBJ2-7	.	TRBV6-2/TRBV6-3
TGTGCCAGCAGCATCAGGGAACCAACTAATGAAAAACTGTTTTTT	CASSIREPTNEKLFF	.	TRBJ1-4	.	TRBV7-9
TGTGCCAGCAGCCTCGGAGCGGGAGTCTCAAATGAGCAGTTCTTC	CASSLGAGVSNEQFF	TRBD2	TRBJ2-1	.	TRBV28
TGCGCCAGCAGCATAGGGACAGGTTTAGGGCAGCCCCAGCATTTT	CASSIGTGLGQPQHF	TRBD1	TRBJ1-5	.	TRBV5-1
TGCGCCAGCAGCCAAGATACGGCAGGGGGTCGGGAGCAGTACTTC	CASSQDTAGGREQYF	TRBD1	TRBJ2-7	.	TRBV4-3
TGTGCCAGTGGCACGGGACAGGGCGGAAACACCATATATTTT	CASGTGQGGNTIYF	TRBD1	TRBJ1-3	.	TRBV19
TGTGCCACCAGTGATCCGGGTCAGCCCCAGCATTTT	CATSDPGQPQHF	.	TRBJ1-5	.	TRBV24-1
TGTGCCAGCAAGGGTCTCCCGGCTAGCCCCGAGGACTATGGCTACACCTTC	CASKGLPASPEDYGYTF	.	TRBJ1-2	.	TRBV28
TGTGCCAGCAGCCGCCAGGGGACCGGGGAGCTGTTTTTT	CASSRQGTGELFF	.	TRBJ2-2	.	TRBV6-2/TRBV6-3
TGTGCCAGCAGTTACTCTAGCGGGAGAGACTACGAGCAGTACTTC	CASSYSSGRDYEQYF	TRBD2	TRBJ2-7	.	TRBV6-5
TGTGCCAGCAGTTGGGGACAGGCGACCTACGAGCAGTACTTC	CASSWGQATYEQYF	TRBD1	TRBJ2-7	.	TRBV6-6
TGTGCCAGCTCACCGGACAGAGACTATGGCTACACCTTC	CASSPDRDYGYTF	.	TRBJ1-2	few	TRBV18
TGCGCCAGCAGTGAGGGTACTAGCGGCTCCTACAATGAGCAGTTCTTC	CASSEGTSGSYNEQFF	TRBD2	TRBJ2-1	.	TRBV10-1
TGCAGTGCCGAGGCCGGTGAGCAGTTCTTC	CSAEAGEQFF	.	TRBJ2-1	.	TRBV20-1
TGCGCCAGCAGCTTGCGGTCAGGGAATAACTATGGCTACACCTTC	CASSLRSGNNYGYTF	.	TRBJ1-2	.	TRBV5-1
TGTGCCAGCAGTGAGTCGTTAGGCGGAATTCGGGAGCAGTACTTC	CASSESLGGIREQYF	.	TRBJ2-7	.	TRBV2
TGCAGCGTCGAGGGGGTGGCTAGCGGGACGTATGAGCAGTTCTTC	CSVEGVASGTYEQFF	TRBD2	TRBJ2-1	.	TRBV29-1